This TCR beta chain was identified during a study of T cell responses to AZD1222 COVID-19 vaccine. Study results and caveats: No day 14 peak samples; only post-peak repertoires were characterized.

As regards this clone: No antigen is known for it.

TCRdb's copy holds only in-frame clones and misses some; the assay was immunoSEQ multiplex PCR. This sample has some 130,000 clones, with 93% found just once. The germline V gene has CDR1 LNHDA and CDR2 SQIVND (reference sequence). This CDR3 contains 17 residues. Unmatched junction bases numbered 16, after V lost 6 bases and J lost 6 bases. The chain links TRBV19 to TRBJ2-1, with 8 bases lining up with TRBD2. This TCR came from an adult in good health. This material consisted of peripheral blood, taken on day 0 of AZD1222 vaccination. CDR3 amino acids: CASSSGTRAWGSNEQFF. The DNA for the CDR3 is TGTGCCAGTAGCTCCGGGACTAGGGCATGGGGTAGCAATGAGCAGTTCTTC. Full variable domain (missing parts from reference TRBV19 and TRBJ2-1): DGGITQSPKYLFRKEGQNVTLSCEQNLNHDAMYWYRQDPGQGLRLIYYSQIVNDFQKGDIAEGYSVSREKKESFPLTVTSAQKNPTAFYLCASSSGTRAWGSNEQFFGPGTRLTVL.